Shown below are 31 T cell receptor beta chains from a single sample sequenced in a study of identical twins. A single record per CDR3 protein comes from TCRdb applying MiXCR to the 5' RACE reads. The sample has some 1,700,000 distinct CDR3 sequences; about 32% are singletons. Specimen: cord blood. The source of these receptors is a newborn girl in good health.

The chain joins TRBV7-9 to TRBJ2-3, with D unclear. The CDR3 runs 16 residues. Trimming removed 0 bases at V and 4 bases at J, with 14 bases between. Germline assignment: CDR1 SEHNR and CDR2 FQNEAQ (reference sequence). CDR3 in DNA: TGTGCCAGCAGCTTAGCTTTTCAGTTAAGAGCAGATACGCAGTATTTT. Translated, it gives CASSLAFQLRADTQYF.

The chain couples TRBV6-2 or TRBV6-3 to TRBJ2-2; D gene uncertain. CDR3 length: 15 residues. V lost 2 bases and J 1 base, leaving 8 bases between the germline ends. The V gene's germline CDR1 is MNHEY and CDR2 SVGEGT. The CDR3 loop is CASSYLWRNTGELFF. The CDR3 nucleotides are TGTGCCAGCAGTTACCTATGGCGGAACACCGGGGAGCTGTTTTTT.

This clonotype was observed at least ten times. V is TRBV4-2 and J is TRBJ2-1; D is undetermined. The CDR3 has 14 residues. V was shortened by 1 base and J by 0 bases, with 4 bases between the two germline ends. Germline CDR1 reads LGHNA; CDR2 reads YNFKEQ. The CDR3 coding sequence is TGTGCCAGCAGCCAAGCGGGCTCCTACAATGAGCAGTTCTTC. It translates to CASSQAGSYNEQFF.

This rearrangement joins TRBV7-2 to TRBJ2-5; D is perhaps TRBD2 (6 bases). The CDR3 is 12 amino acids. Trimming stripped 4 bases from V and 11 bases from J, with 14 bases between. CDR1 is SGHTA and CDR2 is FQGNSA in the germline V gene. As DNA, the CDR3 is TGTGCCAGCAGCTCAGGACTACCAGAGCAGTACTTC. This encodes CASSSGLPEQYF.

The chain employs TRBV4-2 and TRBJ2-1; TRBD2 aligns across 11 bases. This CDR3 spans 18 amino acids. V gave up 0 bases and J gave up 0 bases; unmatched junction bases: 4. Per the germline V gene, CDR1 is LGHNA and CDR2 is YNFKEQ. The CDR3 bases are TGTGCCAGCAGCCAAGATGGAGGACTAGCGGGCTCCTACAATGAGCAGTTCTTC. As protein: CASSQDGGLAGSYNEQFF.

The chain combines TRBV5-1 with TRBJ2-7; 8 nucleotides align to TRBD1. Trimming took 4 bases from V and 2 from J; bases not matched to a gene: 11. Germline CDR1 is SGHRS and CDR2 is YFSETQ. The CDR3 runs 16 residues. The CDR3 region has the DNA TGCGCCAGCAGCCTTTGGGGGGACAGGATGACCTACGAGCAGTACTTC. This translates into CASSLWGDRMTYEQYF.

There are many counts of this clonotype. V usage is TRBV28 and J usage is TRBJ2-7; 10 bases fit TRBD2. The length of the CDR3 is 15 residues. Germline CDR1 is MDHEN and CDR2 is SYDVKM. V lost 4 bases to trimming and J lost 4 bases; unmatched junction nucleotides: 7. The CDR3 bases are TGTGCCAGCAGTTACTCTAGCGGGAGAGGATACGAGCAGTACTTC. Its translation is CASSYSSGRGYEQYF.

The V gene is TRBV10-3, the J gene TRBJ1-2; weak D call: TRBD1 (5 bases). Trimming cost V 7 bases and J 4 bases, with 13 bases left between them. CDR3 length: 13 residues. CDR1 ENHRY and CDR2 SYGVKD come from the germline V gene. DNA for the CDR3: TGTGCCATCACTCCGGACACCGTCTATGGCTACACCTTC. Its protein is CAITPDTVYGYTF.

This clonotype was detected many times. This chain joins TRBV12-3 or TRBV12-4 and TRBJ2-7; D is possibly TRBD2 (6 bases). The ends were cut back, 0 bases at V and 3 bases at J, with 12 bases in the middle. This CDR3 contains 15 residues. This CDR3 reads CASSLAGLYYYEQYF. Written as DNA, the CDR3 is TGTGCCAGCAGTTTAGCGGGACTCTACTACTACGAGCAGTACTTC.

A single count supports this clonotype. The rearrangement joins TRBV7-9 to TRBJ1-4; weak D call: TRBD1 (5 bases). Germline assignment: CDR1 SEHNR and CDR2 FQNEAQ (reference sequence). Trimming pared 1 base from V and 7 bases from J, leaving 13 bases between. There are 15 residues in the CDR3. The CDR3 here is CASSLEEGSFEKLFF. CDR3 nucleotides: TGTGCCAGCAGCTTAGAAGAGGGGTCTTTTGAAAAACTGTTTTTT.

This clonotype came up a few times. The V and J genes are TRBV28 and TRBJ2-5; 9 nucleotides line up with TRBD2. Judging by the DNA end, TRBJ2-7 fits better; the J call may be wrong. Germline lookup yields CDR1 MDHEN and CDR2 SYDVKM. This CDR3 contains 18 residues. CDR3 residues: CASSSGTKISSGDYEQYF. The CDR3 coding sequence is TGTGCCAGCAGTTCGGGGACAAAAATCTCTAGCGGGGATTACGAGCAGTACTTC.

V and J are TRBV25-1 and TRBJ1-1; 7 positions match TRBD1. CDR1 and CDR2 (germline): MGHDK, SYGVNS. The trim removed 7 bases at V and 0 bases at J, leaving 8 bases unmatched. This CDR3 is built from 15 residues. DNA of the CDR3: TGTGCCAGCAAGCCCACCGGGACAGTGAACACTGAAGCTTTCTTT. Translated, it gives CASKPTGTVNTEAFF.

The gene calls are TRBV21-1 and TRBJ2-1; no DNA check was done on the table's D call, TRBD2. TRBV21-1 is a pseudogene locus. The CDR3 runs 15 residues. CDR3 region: CASSLGLDGSDEQFF. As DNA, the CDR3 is TGTGCCAGCAGCTTGGGACTAGATGGTTCCGATGAGCAGTTCTTC.

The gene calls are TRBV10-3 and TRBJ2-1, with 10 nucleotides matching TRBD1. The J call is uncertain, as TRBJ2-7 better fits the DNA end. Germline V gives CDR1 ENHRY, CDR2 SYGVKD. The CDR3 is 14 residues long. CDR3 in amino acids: CAISGRDRGNEQYF. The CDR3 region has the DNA TGTGCCATCAGTGGACGGGACAGGGGCAATGAGCAGTACTTC.

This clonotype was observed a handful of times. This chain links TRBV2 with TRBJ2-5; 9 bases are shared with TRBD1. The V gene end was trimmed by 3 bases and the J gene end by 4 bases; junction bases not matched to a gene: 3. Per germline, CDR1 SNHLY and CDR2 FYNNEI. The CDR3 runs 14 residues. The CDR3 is CASSEGQGAETQYF. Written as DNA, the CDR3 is TGTGCCAGCAGTGAGGGACAGGGCGCAGAGACCCAGTACTTC.

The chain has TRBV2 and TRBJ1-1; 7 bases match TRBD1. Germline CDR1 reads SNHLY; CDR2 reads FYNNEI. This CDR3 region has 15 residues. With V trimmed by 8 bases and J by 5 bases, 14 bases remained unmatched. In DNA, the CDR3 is TGTGCCAGCTTTGCAACCGGGACAGTGAGGACTGAAGCTTTCTTT. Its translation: CASFATGTVRTEAFF.

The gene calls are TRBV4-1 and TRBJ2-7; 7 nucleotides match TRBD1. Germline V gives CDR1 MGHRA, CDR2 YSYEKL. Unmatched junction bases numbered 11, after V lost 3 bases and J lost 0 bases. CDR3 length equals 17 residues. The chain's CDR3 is CASSHVTSGQSSYEQYF. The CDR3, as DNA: TGCGCCAGCAGCCATGTAACTTCGGGACAGAGCTCCTACGAGCAGTACTTC.

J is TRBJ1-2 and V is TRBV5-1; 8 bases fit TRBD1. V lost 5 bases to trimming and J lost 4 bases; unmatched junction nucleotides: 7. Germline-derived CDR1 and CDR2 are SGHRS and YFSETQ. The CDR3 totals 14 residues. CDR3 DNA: TGCGCCAGCAGAAGGGACAGGTCTTTCTATGGCTACACCTTC. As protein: CASRRDRSFYGYTF.

The CDR3 nucleotides are TGTGCCAGCAGTTTCTTCGGCCCAGGCACAGATACGCAGTATTTT. Translating gives CASSFFGPGTDTQYF. J is TRBJ2-3 and V is TRBV28, with D unclear. The V end lost 3 bases, the J end lost 1 base, and 11 bases lay between the germline ends. The CDR3 contains 15 residues. Germline V CDR1 and CDR2: MDHEN, SYDVKM.

CDR3 loop: CASSLGLSRGGETQYF. The CDR3 bases are TGTGCCAGCAGCTTAGGTTTGAGCAGGGGAGGTGAGACCCAGTACTTC. This rearrangement joins TRBV7-2 to TRBJ2-4; D is perhaps TRBD1 or TRBD2 (6 bases each). The DNA end favors TRBJ2-5, so the J call may be wrong. Germline V CDR1 and CDR2: SGHTA, FQGNSA. The CDR3 is 16 residues long.

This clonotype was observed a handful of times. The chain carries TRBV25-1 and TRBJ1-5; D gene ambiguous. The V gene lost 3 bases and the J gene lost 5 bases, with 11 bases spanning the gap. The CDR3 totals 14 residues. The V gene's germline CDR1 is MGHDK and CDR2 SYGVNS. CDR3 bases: TGTGCCAGCAGTGATTCCAGGTGGTATCAGCCCCAGCATTTT. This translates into CASSDSRWYQPQHF.

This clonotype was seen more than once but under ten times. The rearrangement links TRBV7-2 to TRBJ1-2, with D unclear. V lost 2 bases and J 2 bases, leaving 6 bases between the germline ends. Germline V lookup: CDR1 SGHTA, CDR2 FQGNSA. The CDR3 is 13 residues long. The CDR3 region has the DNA TGTGCCAGCAGCTTAAGTTACAACTATGGCTACACCTTC. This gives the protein CASSLSYNYGYTF.

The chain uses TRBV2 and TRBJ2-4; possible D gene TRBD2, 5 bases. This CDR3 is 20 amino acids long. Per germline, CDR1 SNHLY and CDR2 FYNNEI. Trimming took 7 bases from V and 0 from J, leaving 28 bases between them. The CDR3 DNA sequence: TGTGCCAGCAACCCAGGAGGTGACTCGTGGTGGGGTCTAGCCAAAAACATTCAGTACTTC. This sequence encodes CASNPGGDSWWGLAKNIQYF. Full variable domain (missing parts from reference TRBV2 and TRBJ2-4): EPEVTQTPSHQVTQMGQEVILRCVPISNHLYFYWYRQILGQKVEFLVSFYNNEISEKSEIFDDQFSVERPDGSNFTLKIRSTKLEDSAMYFCASNPGGDSWWGLAKNIQYFGAGTRLSVL.

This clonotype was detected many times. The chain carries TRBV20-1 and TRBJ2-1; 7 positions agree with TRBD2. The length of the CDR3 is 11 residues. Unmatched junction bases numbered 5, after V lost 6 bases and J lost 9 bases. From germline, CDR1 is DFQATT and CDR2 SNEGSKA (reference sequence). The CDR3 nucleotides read TGCAGTGCCACGGGGACTACTGAGCAGTTCTTC. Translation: CSATGTTEQFF.

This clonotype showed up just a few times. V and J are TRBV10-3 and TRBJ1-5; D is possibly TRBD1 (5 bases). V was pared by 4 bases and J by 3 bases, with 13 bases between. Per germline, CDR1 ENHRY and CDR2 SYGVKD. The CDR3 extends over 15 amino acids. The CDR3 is CAISVSGTANQPQHF. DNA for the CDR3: TGTGCCATCAGTGTCTCCGGGACTGCCAATCAGCCCCAGCATTTT.

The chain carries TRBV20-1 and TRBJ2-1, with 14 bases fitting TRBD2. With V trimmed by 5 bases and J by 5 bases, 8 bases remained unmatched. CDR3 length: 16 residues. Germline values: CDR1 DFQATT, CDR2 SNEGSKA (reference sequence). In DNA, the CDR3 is TGCAGTGCTCCGAGGACTAGCGGGAGGCCCCACAATGAGCAGTTCTTC. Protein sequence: CSAPRTSGRPHNEQFF.

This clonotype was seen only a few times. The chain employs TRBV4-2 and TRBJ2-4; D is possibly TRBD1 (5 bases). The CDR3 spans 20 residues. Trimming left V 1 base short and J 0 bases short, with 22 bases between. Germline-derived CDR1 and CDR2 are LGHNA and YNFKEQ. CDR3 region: CASSQVAGQGTPLAKNIQYF. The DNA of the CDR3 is TGTGCCAGCAGCCAAGTGGCCGGGCAGGGTACGCCCCTAGCCAAAAACATTCAGTACTTC.

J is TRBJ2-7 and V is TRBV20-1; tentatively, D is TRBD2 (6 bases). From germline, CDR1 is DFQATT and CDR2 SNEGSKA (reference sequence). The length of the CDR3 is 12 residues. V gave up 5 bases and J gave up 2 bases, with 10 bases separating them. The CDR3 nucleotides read TGCAGTGCTTATACGGGGGCCTACGAGCAGTACTTC. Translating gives CSAYTGAYEQYF.

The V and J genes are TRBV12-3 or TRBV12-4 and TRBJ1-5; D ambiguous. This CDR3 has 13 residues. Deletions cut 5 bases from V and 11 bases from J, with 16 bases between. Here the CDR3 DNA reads TGTGCCAGCAGTCCCAGACCCTGGGAGACCCAGCATTTT. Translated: CASSPRPWETQHF.

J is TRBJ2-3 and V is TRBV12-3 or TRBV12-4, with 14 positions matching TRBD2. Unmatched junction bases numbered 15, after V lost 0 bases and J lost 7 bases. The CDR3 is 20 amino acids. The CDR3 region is CASSLAHPRLAGGLSNTQYF. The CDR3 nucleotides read TGTGCCAGCAGTTTAGCCCACCCAAGACTAGCGGGGGGGCTCTCGAATACGCAGTATTTT.

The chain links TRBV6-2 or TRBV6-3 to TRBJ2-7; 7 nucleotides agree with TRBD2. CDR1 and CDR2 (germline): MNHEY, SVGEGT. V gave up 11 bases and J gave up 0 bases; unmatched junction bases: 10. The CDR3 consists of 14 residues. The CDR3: CAASRDYPSYEQYF. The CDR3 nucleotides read TGTGCCGCCAGCCGGGACTACCCCTCCTACGAGCAGTACTTC.